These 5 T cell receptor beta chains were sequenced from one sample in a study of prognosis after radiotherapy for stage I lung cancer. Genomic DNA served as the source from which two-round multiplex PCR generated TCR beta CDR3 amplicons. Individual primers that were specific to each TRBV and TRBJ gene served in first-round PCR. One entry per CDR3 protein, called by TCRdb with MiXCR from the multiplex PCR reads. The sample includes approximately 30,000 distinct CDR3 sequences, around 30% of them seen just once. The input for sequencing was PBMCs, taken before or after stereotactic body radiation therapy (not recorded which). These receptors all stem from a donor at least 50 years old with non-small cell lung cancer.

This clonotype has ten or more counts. The CDR3 DNA sequence: TGTGCCAGCAGCTTAGCAGGGGGGGAGCAGTACTTC. Protein: CASSLAGGEQYF. The chain uses TRBV7-9 and TRBJ2-7, with D perhaps matching TRBD1 or TRBD2 (6 bases each). Trimming took 0 bases from V and 7 from J, leaving 7 bases between them. CDR3 length equals 12 residues. Germline V gives CDR1 SEHNR, CDR2 FQNEAQ (reference sequence). The whole variable domain, filled in from reference TRBV7-9 and TRBJ2-7, reads DTGVSQNPRHKITKRGQNVTFRCDPISEHNRLYWYRQTLGQGPEFLTYFQNEAQLEKSRLLSDRFSAERPKGSFSTLEIQRTEQGDSAMYLCASSLAGGEQYFGPGTRLTVT.

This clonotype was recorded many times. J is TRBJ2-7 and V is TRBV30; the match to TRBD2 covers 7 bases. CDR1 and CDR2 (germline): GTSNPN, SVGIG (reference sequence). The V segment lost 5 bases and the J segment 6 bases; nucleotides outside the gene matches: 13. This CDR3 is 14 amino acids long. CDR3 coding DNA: TGTGCCTGGTGTGGGACTAAAAAATTATCCGAGCAGTACTTC. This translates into CAWCGTKKLSEQYF.

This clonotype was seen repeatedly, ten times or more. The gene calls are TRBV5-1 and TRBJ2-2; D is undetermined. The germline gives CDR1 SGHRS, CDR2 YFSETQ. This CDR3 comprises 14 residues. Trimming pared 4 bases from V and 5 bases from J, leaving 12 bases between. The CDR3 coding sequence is TGCGCCAGCAGCCCCTGGGTTGGTACCGGGGAGCTGTTTTTT. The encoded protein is CASSPWVGTGELFF. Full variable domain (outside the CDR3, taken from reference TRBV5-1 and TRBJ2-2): KAGVTQTPRYLIKTRGQQVTLSCSPISGHRSVSWYQQTPGQGLQFLFEYFSETQRNKGNFPGRFSGRQFSNSRSEMNVSTLELGDSALYLCASSPWVGTGELFFGEGSRLTVL.

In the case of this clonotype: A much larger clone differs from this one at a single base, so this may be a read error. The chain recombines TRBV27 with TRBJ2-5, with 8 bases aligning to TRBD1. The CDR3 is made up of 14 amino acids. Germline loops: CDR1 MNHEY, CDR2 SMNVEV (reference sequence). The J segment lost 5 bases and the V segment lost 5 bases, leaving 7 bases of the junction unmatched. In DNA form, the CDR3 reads TGTGCCAGCAGTGTACAGGGGGAGTCGGAGACCCAGTACTTC. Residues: CASSVQGESETQYF.

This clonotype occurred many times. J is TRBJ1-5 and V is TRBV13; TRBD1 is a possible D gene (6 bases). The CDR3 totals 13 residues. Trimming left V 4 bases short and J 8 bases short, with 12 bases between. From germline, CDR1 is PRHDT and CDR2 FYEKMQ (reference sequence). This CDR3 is CASSSRGVEPQHF. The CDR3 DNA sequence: TGTGCCAGCAGCTCAAGGGGGGTTGAGCCCCAGCATTTT.